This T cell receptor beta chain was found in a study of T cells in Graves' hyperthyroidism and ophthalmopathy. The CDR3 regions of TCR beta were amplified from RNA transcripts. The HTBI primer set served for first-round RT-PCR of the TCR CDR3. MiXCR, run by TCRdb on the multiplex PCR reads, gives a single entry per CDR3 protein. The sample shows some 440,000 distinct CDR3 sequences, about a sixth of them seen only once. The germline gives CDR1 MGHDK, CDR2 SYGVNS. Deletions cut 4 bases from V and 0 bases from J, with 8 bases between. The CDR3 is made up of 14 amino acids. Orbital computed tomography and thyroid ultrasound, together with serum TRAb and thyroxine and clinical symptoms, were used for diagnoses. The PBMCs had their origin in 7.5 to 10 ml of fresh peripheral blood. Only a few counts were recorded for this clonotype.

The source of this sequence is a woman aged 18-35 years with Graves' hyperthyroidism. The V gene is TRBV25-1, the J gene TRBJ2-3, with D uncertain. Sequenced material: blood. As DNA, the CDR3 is TGTGCCAGCAGTGGAGCCCCTAGCACAGATACGCAGTATTTT. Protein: CASSGAPSTDTQYF.